These 31 T cell receptor beta chains were sequenced from one sample in a study of neurological immune-mediated disorders. Time point noted: longitudinal time-point 3. TCRdb used MiXCR to reprocess the 5' RACE reads, holding one entry per CDR3 protein. The sample lists about 80,000 distinct CDR3 sequences; roughly 4.5% were seen once. Sequencing was performed on PBMCs. The origin of the receptors is a woman in her fifties or sixties with multiple sclerosis.

This clonotype occurred many times. J is TRBJ1-5 and V is TRBV12-3 or TRBV12-4; D remains ambiguous. Trimming stripped 3 bases from V and 3 bases from J, with 12 bases between. The CDR3 sequence is 15 residues long. Here the CDR3 reads CASSFPGIFNQPQHF. The CDR3, as DNA: TGTGCCAGCAGTTTCCCAGGTATATTCAATCAGCCCCAGCATTTT.

The sample holds many counts of this clonotype. The chain recombines TRBV11-2 with TRBJ2-7, with 8 bases identical to TRBD2. The CDR3 loop spans 16 amino acids. Germline V gene data show CDR1 as SGHAT and CDR2 as FQNNGV. The trim removed 1 base at V and 4 bases at J, leaving 9 bases unmatched. The CDR3 sequence is CASSLAPRGATYEQYF. CDR3 bases: TGTGCCAGCAGCTTAGCCCCGCGGGGGGCCACATACGAGCAGTACTTC.

This clonotype was detected ten times or more. The J gene is TRBJ2-7, the V gene TRBV2, with TRBD2 as a possible D gene (5 bases). The CDR3 runs 14 residues. V lost 1 base, J lost 6 bases, and 13 bases lay in between. CDR1 and CDR2 (germline): SNHLY, FYNNEI. The CDR3 sequence: CASSEVKGVGEQYF. The DNA for the CDR3 is TGTGCCAGCAGTGAAGTAAAGGGAGTAGGCGAGCAGTACTTC.

This clonotype has ten or more counts. This chain joins TRBV6-5 and TRBJ2-1; TRBD1 aligns across 7 bases. V trimming: 4 bases; J trimming: 4 bases; junction bases outside the gene matches: 10. The germline CDR1 and CDR2 sequences are MNHEY and SVGAGI. This CDR3 spans 16 amino acids. CDR3 sequence (DNA): TGTGCCAGCAGTTCGCCGACAGGGTTGACTTACAATGAGCAGTTCTTC. Its protein is CASSSPTGLTYNEQFF.

This clonotype was detected many times. The chain is built from TRBV7-6 and TRBJ1-2, with no clear D. Germline CDR1 and CDR2: SGHVS and FNYEAQ. The CDR3 has 14 amino acids. The V end was cut by 1 base, the J end by 2 bases, with 8 bases between. CDR3 in DNA: TGTGCCAGCAGCTTAGACGGCACAAACTATGGCTACACCTTC. Amino acids: CASSLDGTNYGYTF.

This clonotype has a count of ten or more. V is TRBV5-1 and J is TRBJ1-4; D not certain. Trimming pared 0 bases from V and 2 bases from J, leaving 11 bases between. Germline V gene data show CDR1 as SGHRS and CDR2 as YFSETQ. The CDR3 is made up of 16 amino acids. This CDR3 reads CASSLGLMATNEKLFF. As DNA, the CDR3 is TGCGCCAGCAGCTTGGGTCTCATGGCGACTAATGAAAAACTGTTTTTT.

The chain uses TRBV11-2 and TRBJ1-4; no reliable D call. V was cut by 3 bases and J by 6 bases, with 8 bases left in between. Germline CDR1 and CDR2: SGHAT and FQNNGV. This CDR3 comprises 13 residues. The CDR3 loop is CASSFLEDEKLFF. For the CDR3, the DNA is TGTGCCAGCAGCTTCCTAGAGGATGAAAAACTGTTTTTT.

This clonotype has ten or more counts. The chain is built from TRBV20-1 and TRBJ2-5; 8 bases align to TRBD2. Trimming removed 3 bases from V and 4 bases from J; junction bases left unmatched: 13. The CDR3 is 16 residues long. Per the germline V gene, CDR1 is DFQATT and CDR2 is SNEGSKA (reference sequence). CDR3 bases: TGCAGTGCTAGTGAGGGTCGGGGGGGAATCACAGAGACCCAGTACTTC. This translates into CSASEGRGGITETQYF.

This clonotype was recorded at least ten times. The chain recombines TRBV2 with TRBJ2-1; the match to TRBD2 covers 11 bases. V lost 4 bases to trimming and J lost 2 bases; unmatched junction nucleotides: 10. CDR1 is SNHLY and CDR2 is FYNNEI in the germline V gene. The length of the CDR3 is 18 residues. CDR3 DNA sequence: TGTGCCAGCAGTGGGCCTAGCGGGGGGCTTACTACCTACAATGAGCAGTTCTTC. Translated: CASSGPSGGLTTYNEQFF.

At least ten counts were recorded for this clonotype. The J gene is TRBJ1-4, the V gene TRBV20-1; no definite D call. The CDR3 has 14 amino acids. Trimming took 4 bases from V and 8 from J, leaving 17 bases between them. Germline CDR1 and CDR2: DFQATT and SNEGSKA (reference sequence). The CDR3 is CSAKGYGALEKLFF. CDR3 DNA sequence: TGCAGTGCTAAGGGTTACGGAGCTTTAGAAAAACTGTTTTTT.

At least ten counts were recorded for this clonotype. The rearrangement uses TRBV12-3 or TRBV12-4 and TRBJ1-2; no firm D call. The CDR3 runs 14 residues. The germline V and J ends were trimmed by 7 bases and 5 bases, with 17 bases remaining between them. Here the CDR3 reads CASIQSGPPYGYTF. The CDR3 coding sequence is TGTGCCAGCATACAGAGCGGGCCCCCATATGGCTACACCTTC.

This clonotype was found many times. V gene TRBV6-5 combines with J gene TRBJ1-2, with 8 bases identical to TRBD1. Germline V gives CDR1 MNHEY, CDR2 SVGAGI. Trimming at V came to 4 bases and at J to 5 bases, leaving 9 bases not matched to a gene. The CDR3 totals 15 residues. This CDR3 is CASSWGGGQEYGYTF. The CDR3 nucleotides are TGTGCCAGCAGTTGGGGGGGGGGACAGGAGTATGGCTACACCTTC.

At least ten counts were recorded for this clonotype. The genes are TRBV5-6 and TRBJ1-6; perhaps TRBD1 as D (6 bases). The V gene lost 2 bases and the J gene lost 7 bases, with 10 bases spanning the gap. The CDR3 has 14 residues. In germline, CDR1 is SGHDT, CDR2 YYEEEE. The CDR3 loop is CASSFNRVNSPLHF. Written as DNA, the CDR3 is TGTGCCAGCAGCTTTAACAGGGTGAATTCACCCCTCCACTTT. The whole variable domain, filled in from reference TRBV5-6 and TRBJ1-6, reads DAGVTQSPTHLIKTRGQQVTLRCSPKSGHDTVSWYQQALGQGPQFIFQYYEEEERQRGNFPDRFSGHQFPNYSSELNVNALLLGDSALYLCASSFNRVNSPLHFGNGTRLTVT.

There are a few counts of this clonotype. The chain recombines TRBV20-1 with TRBJ2-2; the match to TRBD1 covers 7 bases. The CDR3 loop spans 14 amino acids. The trim removed 6 bases at V and 5 bases at J, leaving 9 bases unmatched. Looked up from germline, CDR1 is DFQATT and CDR2 is SNEGSKA (reference sequence). CDR3: CSARDRVKTGELFF. CDR3 nucleotides: TGCAGTGCACGCGACAGGGTTAAGACCGGGGAGCTGTTTTTT.

In this sample, this clonotype turned up many times. The CDR3 is CASSRGAAYEQYF. CDR3 in DNA: TGCGCCAGCAGCCGAGGCGCAGCCTACGAGCAGTACTTC. The V gene is TRBV5-1, the J gene TRBJ2-7; D call uncertain. CDR3 length: 13 residues. In germline, CDR1 is SGHRS, CDR2 YFSETQ. V dropped 4 bases and J dropped 2 bases, with 10 bases sitting between them.

There are many counts of this clonotype. This chain uses TRBV14 with TRBJ2-7, with a weak D call TRBD1 (6 bases). This CDR3 is built from 14 residues. Germline CDR1 SGHDN, CDR2 FVKESK. V lost 0 bases to trimming and J lost 3 bases, with 9 bases between them. CDR3 sequence: CASSQENRVYEQYF. The CDR3 nucleotides read TGTGCCAGCAGCCAAGAGAACAGGGTCTACGAGCAGTACTTC.

This clonotype has a count of ten or more. J is TRBJ2-7 and V is TRBV7-6, with TRBD1 as a possible D gene (6 bases). The CDR3 runs to 13 residues. Looked up from germline, CDR1 is SGHVS and CDR2 is FNYEAQ. Trimming removed 3 bases at V and 3 bases at J, with 9 bases between. In nucleotides, the CDR3 is TGTGCCAGCAGCTTCGGGACATTCTACGAGCAGTACTTC. This codes for CASSFGTFYEQYF.

In this sample, this clonotype turned up many times. The chain links TRBV7-2 to TRBJ1-6; no firm D call. Per the germline V gene, CDR1 is SGHTA and CDR2 is FQGNSA. Trimming removed 1 base at V and 10 bases at J, with 8 bases between. This CDR3 has 13 residues. CDR3 sequence: CASSLGIDSPLHF. CDR3 nucleotide sequence: TGTGCCAGCAGCTTAGGAATCGACTCACCCCTCCACTTT.

This clonotype occurred many times. This chain uses TRBV14 with TRBJ1-1; D unclear. The length of the CDR3 is 13 residues. V gave up 0 bases and J gave up 5 bases, with 7 bases separating them. Germline V lookup: CDR1 SGHDN, CDR2 FVKESK. For the CDR3, the DNA is TGTGCCAGCAGCCAAGATGAAATTACTGAAGCTTTCTTT. Translating gives CASSQDEITEAFF.

In this sample, this clonotype turned up many times. The chain is built from TRBV5-6 and TRBJ2-1; 8 bases match TRBD1. With V trimmed by 5 bases and J by 8 bases, 15 bases remained unmatched. The CDR3 has 16 amino acids. Germline CDR1 and CDR2: SGHDT and YYEEEE. CDR3 coding DNA: TGTGCCAGCAGAGAGGGGACAGGAAAGGTATTTGATGAGCAGTTCTTC. Its translation: CASREGTGKVFDEQFF.

In its sample, this clonotype was seen many times. V gene TRBV7-2 combines with J gene TRBJ2-2; 7 bases map to TRBD2. From germline, CDR1 is SGHTA and CDR2 FQGNSA. This CDR3 spans 15 amino acids. V dropped 5 bases and J dropped 4; count of bases not matched to a gene: 7. The CDR3 sequence is CASSPAGVSTGELFF. DNA of the CDR3: TGTGCCAGCAGCCCCGCGGGGGTCTCCACCGGGGAGCTGTTTTTT.

This clonotype was observed at least ten times. The V call is TRBV5-1, the J call TRBJ2-2; tentative D call: TRBD1 (6 bases). V was shortened by 0 bases and J by 0 bases, with 15 bases between the two germline ends. CDR1 is SGHRS and CDR2 is YFSETQ in the germline V gene. The CDR3 extends over 18 amino acids. The CDR3 sequence: CASSLDVTRQANTGELFF. CDR3 nucleotide sequence: TGCGCCAGCAGCTTGGACGTTACCCGACAGGCGAACACCGGGGAGCTGTTTTTT.

This clonotype was observed a handful of times. V is TRBV19 and J is TRBJ1-5; 8 bases are shared with TRBD1. Germline CDR1 LNHDA, CDR2 SQIVND (reference sequence). The CDR3 totals 14 residues. The V gene end was trimmed by 7 bases and the J gene end by 4 bases; junction bases not matched to a gene: 6. The CDR3 bases are TGTGCCAGTATTGACAGGGGCGGAAATCAGCCCCAGCATTTT. Amino acid sequence: CASIDRGGNQPQHF.

In this sample, this clonotype turned up many times. CDR3 amino acids: CASSYGRGEQYF. DNA for the CDR3: TGTGCCAGCAGCTACGGAAGAGGCGAGCAGTACTTC. The genes are TRBV11-1 and TRBJ2-7; D is ambiguous. CDR1 and CDR2 (germline): SGHAT, FQDESV (reference sequence). V lost 4 bases and J 6 bases, leaving 10 bases between the germline ends. This CDR3 is built from 12 residues.

This clonotype was counted at least ten times. The V call is TRBV5-1, the J call TRBJ1-3, with TRBD1 as a possible D gene (6 bases). CDR3 length: 14 amino acids. Germline-derived CDR1 and CDR2 are SGHRS and YFSETQ. V dropped 3 bases and J dropped 3 bases, with 10 bases sitting between them. CDR3 nucleotide sequence: TGCGCCAGCAGCTCCACAGGGCTTGGAAACACCATATATTTT. Encoded protein: CASSSTGLGNTIYF. Combining the CDR3 with reference TRBV5-1 and TRBJ1-3 gives the whole variable domain KAGVTQTPRYLIKTRGQQVTLSCSPISGHRSVSWYQQTPGQGLQFLFEYFSETQRNKGNFPGRFSGRQFSNSRSEMNVSTLELGDSALYLCASSSTGLGNTIYFGEGSWLTVV.

Ten or more counts support this clonotype. The chain carries TRBV6-5 and TRBJ2-3, with D maybe TRBD1 (8 bases). This CDR3 has 14 residues. Trimming shortened V by 6 bases and J by 4 bases, and 14 bases separated the two germline ends. Germline lookup yields CDR1 MNHEY and CDR2 SVGAGI. The CDR3 here is CASSNRGGADTQYF. In nucleotides, the CDR3 is TGTGCCAGCAGCAACAGGGGGGGGGCAGATACGCAGTATTTT.

This clonotype was counted ten times or more. The chain links TRBV6-5 to TRBJ2-1; 9 bases match TRBD2. V dropped 2 bases and J dropped 3; count of bases not matched to a gene: 5. This CDR3 comprises 16 residues. Germline CDR1 reads MNHEY; CDR2 reads SVGAGI. The CDR3 spells CASSYTQAGGYNEQFF. CDR3 sequence (DNA): TGTGCCAGCAGTTACACCCAAGCGGGGGGCTACAATGAGCAGTTCTTC.

This clonotype has at least ten counts. The rearrangement uses TRBV20-1 and TRBJ1-3; D ambiguous. Germline V lookup: CDR1 DFQATT, CDR2 SNEGSKA (reference sequence). Between the trimmed V and J ends, which lost 1 base and 0 bases, there was a span of 13 bases. This CDR3 has 16 amino acids. The DNA of the CDR3 is TGCAGTGCTAGAGTGCGGATTCTTAGCTCTGGAAACACCATATATTTT. Translating it yields CSARVRILSSGNTIYF.

Many counts were recorded for this clonotype. In DNA form, the CDR3 reads TGCGCCAGCGCCGGTGGGACAGGCCTTACCTATGGCTACACCTTC. Encoded protein: CASAGGTGLTYGYTF. The rearrangement links TRBV4-1 to TRBJ1-2; TRBD1 matches 8 bases. This CDR3 is 15 amino acids long. After removal of 8 bases from V and 4 bases from J, the junction contained 12 bases not matched to a gene. The germline V gene encodes CDR1 MGHRA and CDR2 YSYEKL.

The rearrangement joins TRBV27 to TRBJ2-7; D possibly corresponds to TRBD1 (6 bases). This CDR3 has 13 residues. CDR1 is MNHEY, CDR2 SMNVEV, per germline (reference sequence). V gave up 5 bases and J gave up 5 bases, with 13 bases separating them. CDR3 nucleotides: TGTGCCAGCAGTATACAGGGAATCCACGAGCAGTACTTC. Its protein is CASSIQGIHEQYF.

This clonotype was observed many times. The rearrangement links TRBV5-4 to TRBJ2-5; no firm D call. Germline assignment: CDR1 SGHNT and CDR2 YYREEE (reference sequence). Trimming shortened V by 0 bases and J by 1 base, and 7 bases separated the two germline ends. The CDR3 has 14 residues. The CDR3 DNA reads as TGTGCCAGCAGCTTGGGACTCGTCCAAGAGACCCAGTACTTC. It yields the protein CASSLGLVQETQYF.